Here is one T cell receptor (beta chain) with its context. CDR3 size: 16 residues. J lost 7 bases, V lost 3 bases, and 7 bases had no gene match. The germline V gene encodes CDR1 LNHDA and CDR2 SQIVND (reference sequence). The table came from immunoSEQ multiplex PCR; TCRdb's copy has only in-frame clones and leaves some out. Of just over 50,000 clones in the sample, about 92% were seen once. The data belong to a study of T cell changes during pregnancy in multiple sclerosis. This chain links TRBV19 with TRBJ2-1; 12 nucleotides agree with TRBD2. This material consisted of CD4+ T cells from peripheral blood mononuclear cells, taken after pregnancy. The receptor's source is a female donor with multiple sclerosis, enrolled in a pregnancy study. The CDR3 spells CASSISSGRAWNEQFF. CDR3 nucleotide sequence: TGTGCCAGTAGTATCTCTAGCGGGAGGGCCTGGAATGAGCAGTTCTTC.